Each of the 23 T cell receptor beta chains below was sequenced from the same sample in a study of technical replicates of blood from a few donors. The table came from immunoSEQ multiplex PCR; TCRdb's copy has only in-frame clones and leaves some out. The table shows roughly 79,000 clones, with nearly 96% occurring only once. Material: T cells isolated from PBMCs. The receptors here all came from a human donor in good health.

This sequence joins TRBV2 and TRBJ1-2; D may be TRBD1 (5 bases). The CDR3 spans 13 residues. Trimming took off 10 bases at V and 2 bases at J, with 14 bases between the two ends. Germline CDR1 SNHLY, CDR2 FYNNEI. The CDR3 bases are TGTGCCACCACAGGTAGTTTAAACTATGGCTACACCTTC. Amino acids: CATTGSLNYGYTF.

The chain couples TRBV30 to TRBJ2-3; D ambiguous. Germline V gene data show CDR1 as GTSNPN and CDR2 as SVGIG (reference sequence). This CDR3 has 12 amino acids. Trimming pared 1 base from V and 9 bases from J, leaving 11 bases between. The CDR3 here is CAWSAFSVTQYF. The DNA of the CDR3 is TGTGCCTGGAGTGCGTTTAGTGTCACGCAGTATTTT.

The V and J genes are TRBV30 and TRBJ2-3, with 9 nucleotides matching TRBD2. In germline, CDR1 is GTSNPN, CDR2 SVGIG (reference sequence). V lost 5 bases and J lost 4; bases outside the gene matches: 7. The length of the CDR3 is 14 residues. The CDR3 nucleotides read TGTGCCTGGGGGACTAGCCGGGTTGCAGATACGCAGTATTTT. It yields the protein CAWGTSRVADTQYF.

The chain combines TRBV6-5 with TRBJ2-1; 9 bases match TRBD1. J was trimmed by 4 bases and V by 5 bases; bases with no gene match: 6. This CDR3 comprises 15 residues. Germline assignment: CDR1 MNHEY and CDR2 SVGAGI. The DNA for the CDR3 is TGTGCCAGCAGTATCCGGGACAGGGCTTACAATGAGCAGTTCTTC. Protein: CASSIRDRAYNEQFF.

The chain recombines TRBV28 with TRBJ2-2; no definite D call. V dropped 3 bases and J dropped 2 bases, with 10 bases sitting between them. The germline V gene has CDR1 MDHEN and CDR2 SYDVKM. The CDR3 consists of 15 residues. The CDR3 loop reads CASSLVGSNTGELFF. CDR3 in DNA: TGTGCCAGCAGTTTGGTGGGCAGTAACACCGGGGAGCTGTTTTTT.

This chain connects TRBV6-1 to TRBJ2-1, with 9 nucleotides matching TRBD2. V trimming: 1 base; J trimming: 6 bases; junction bases outside the gene matches: 7. This CDR3 spans 16 amino acids. Germline assignment: CDR1 MNHNS and CDR2 SASEGT. The CDR3 is CASSEGIAGVGNEQFF. CDR3 bases: TGTGCCAGCAGTGAAGGAATAGCGGGAGTCGGCAATGAGCAGTTCTTC.

For the CDR3, the DNA is TGTGCCAGCTCACTTCAAACAGGGACCTACAATGAGCAGTTCTTC. Translating gives CASSLQTGTYNEQFF. V gene TRBV18 combines with J gene TRBJ2-1; tentative D call: TRBD1 (6 bases). CDR3 size: 15 residues. Germline V lookup: CDR1 KGHSH, CDR2 LQKENI. V lost 4 bases and J lost 2, with 12 bases in between. Full variable domain (remainder filled in from reference TRBV18 and TRBJ2-1): NAGVMQNPRHLVRRRGQEARLRCSPMKGHSHVYWYRQLPEEGLKFMVYLQKENIIDESGMPKERFSAEFPKEGPSILRIQQVVRGDSAAYFCASSLQTGTYNEQFFGPGTRLTVL.

The chain has TRBV18 and TRBJ2-6; 9 positions agree with TRBD1. The length of the CDR3 is 18 residues. With V trimmed by 6 bases and J by 2 bases, 11 bases remained unmatched. Germline CDR1 and CDR2: KGHSH and LQKENI. The CDR3 sequence is CASSQPGQGPAGANVLTF. In DNA, the CDR3 is TGTGCCAGCTCCCAACCGGGACAGGGACCTGCTGGGGCCAACGTCCTGACTTTC.

The rearrangement links TRBV6-5 to TRBJ1-1; D is perhaps TRBD1 (6 bases). Germline-derived CDR1 and CDR2 are MNHEY and SVGAGI. Trimming cost V 2 bases and J 0 bases, with 10 bases left between them. The CDR3 extends over 15 amino acids. In DNA form, the CDR3 reads TGTGCCAGCAGTTACCGACAGGCCCTGAACACTGAAGCTTTCTTT. As protein: CASSYRQALNTEAFF.

This clone appeared a few times. The chain carries TRBV6-6 and TRBJ1-5; 9 bases are a match to TRBD1. This CDR3 is built from 14 residues. Trimming at V came to 4 bases and at J to 6 bases, leaving 4 bases not matched to a gene. The germline gives CDR1 MNHNY, CDR2 SVGAGI (reference sequence). CDR3 DNA: TGTGCCAGCAGTTTGGACAGGGGAGGTCAGCCCCAGCATTTT. It yields the protein CASSLDRGGQPQHF.

The V call is TRBV9, the J call TRBJ2-2; 9 nucleotides match TRBD1. This CDR3 has 16 residues. V was pared by 3 bases and J by 7 bases, with 10 bases of the junction left unmatched. Germline-derived CDR1 and CDR2 are SGDLS and YYNGEE. The CDR3 DNA reads TGTGCCAGCAGCGCCCCCGGGACAGGGATAAACGGGGAGCTGTTTTTT. It codes for CASSAPGTGINGELFF.

The chain combines TRBV19 with TRBJ2-4; D gene unclear. V lost 5 bases, J lost 6 bases, and 29 bases lay in between. The CDR3 sequence is 19 residues long. Germline V lookup: CDR1 LNHDA, CDR2 SQIVND (reference sequence). CDR3 DNA sequence: TGTGCCAGTAGTCCCTCACCCCCCAGGCGCCAATTTCTCCTAAACATTCAGTACTTC. Its translation: CASSPSPPRRQFLLNIQYF. Variable domain in full (rest from reference TRBV19 and TRBJ2-4): DGGITQSPKYLFRKEGQNVTLSCEQNLNHDAMYWYRQDPGQGLRLIYYSQIVNDFQKGDIAEGYSVSREKKESFPLTVTSAQKNPTAFYLCASSPSPPRRQFLLNIQYFGAGTRLSVL.

The rearrangement links TRBV5-4 to TRBJ1-4, with TRBD1 matching over 9 bases. Per the germline V gene, CDR1 is SGHNT and CDR2 is YYREEE (reference sequence). Trimming took 3 bases from V and 4 from J; bases not matched to a gene: 10. The CDR3 has 17 residues. CDR3 region: CASSSGLGQGFNEKLFF. In DNA form, the CDR3 reads TGTGCCAGCAGCTCCGGGCTGGGACAGGGTTTTAATGAAAAACTGTTTTTT.

The chain has TRBV4-1 and TRBJ2-7; 13 nucleotides agree with TRBD2. V trimming: 4 bases; J trimming: 6 bases; junction bases outside the gene matches: 6. This CDR3 contains 15 residues. Germline CDR1 MGHRA, CDR2 YSYEKL. The CDR3 sequence: CASSLSWTSGSEQYF. Here the CDR3 DNA reads TGCGCCAGCAGCCTATCCTGGACTAGCGGGAGCGAGCAGTACTTC.

J is TRBJ2-7 and V is TRBV29-1; tentative D call: TRBD1 (5 bases). CDR3 length: 13 amino acids. CDR1 and CDR2 from the germline V gene are SQVTM and ANQGSEA. V shed 7 bases and J shed 2 bases, with 15 bases lying between them. The CDR3 region has the DNA TGCAGCGGAACAGTCCAGGGAACCTACGAGCAGTACTTC. It encodes CSGTVQGTYEQYF.

The chain employs TRBV5-4 and TRBJ2-1; D is perhaps TRBD2 (6 bases). Deletions cut 4 bases from V and 8 bases from J, with 10 bases between. CDR3 length: 12 amino acids. The V gene's germline CDR1 is SGHNT and CDR2 YYREEE (reference sequence). The CDR3 here is CASSDGTYEQFF. The CDR3 DNA follows: TGTGCCAGCAGCGACGGGACTTATGAGCAGTTCTTC.

The CDR3 nucleotides read TGTGCCAGCGGGCCCCAAATCCCTTCCCGGGGGCTGTTTTTT. Its translation: CASGPQIPSRGLFF. The chain couples TRBV6-5 to TRBJ2-2; maybe TRBD2 (5 bases). Germline values: CDR1 MNHEY, CDR2 SVGAGI. The CDR3 loop spans 14 amino acids. V dropped 8 bases and J dropped 13 bases, with 23 bases sitting between them.

This clone was seen once. The CDR3 is CASSNLRGGDGTGELFF. CDR3 bases: TGTGCCAGCAGCAATTTGCGGGGGGGAGATGGCACCGGGGAGCTGTTTTTT. The V gene is TRBV7-6, the J gene TRBJ2-2, with 9 bases fitting TRBD2. Germline CDR1 SGHVS, CDR2 FNYEAQ. The V and J ends lost 5 bases and 4 bases, in that order; junction bases with no gene match: 11. The CDR3 spans 17 residues.

The chain couples TRBV29-1 to TRBJ1-2; 8 nucleotides agree with TRBD1. The germline CDR1 and CDR2 sequences are SQVTM and ANQGSEA. V lost 6 bases to trimming and J lost 3 bases; unmatched junction nucleotides: 6. CDR3 length: 13 residues. The CDR3 is CSVGQGVDYGYTF. CDR3 sequence (DNA): TGCAGCGTAGGACAGGGAGTGGACTATGGCTACACCTTC.

The chain's CDR3 is CASSKVPVRYGYTF. The CDR3 bases are TGTGCCAGTAGTAAAGTACCAGTCCGCTATGGCTACACCTTC. The chain is built from TRBV19 and TRBJ1-2, with unresolved D. The length of the CDR3 is 14 residues. V gave up 4 bases and J gave up 4 bases, with 13 bases separating them. The germline V gene encodes CDR1 LNHDA and CDR2 SQIVND (reference sequence). The full variable domain, its missing parts supplied by reference TRBV19 and TRBJ1-2, is DGGITQSPKYLFRKEGQNVTLSCEQNLNHDAMYWYRQDPGQGLRLIYYSQIVNDFQKGDIAEGYSVSREKKESFPLTVTSAQKNPTAFYLCASSKVPVRYGYTFGSGTRLTVV.

This clone was picked up one time. The chain couples TRBV7-2 to TRBJ1-1; TRBD1 agrees at 8 bases. Germline-derived CDR1 and CDR2 are SGHTA and FQGNSA. With 5 bases clipped from V and 4 bases from J, the junction kept 9 bases outside the gene matches. The CDR3 is 15 amino acids. The CDR3 reads CASSPTGQGTTEAFF. The CDR3 DNA reads TGTGCCAGCAGCCCCACTGGACAGGGTACCACTGAAGCTTTCTTT.

The gene calls are TRBV27 and TRBJ1-2; tentatively, D is TRBD1 (5 bases). V lost 1 base and J 4 bases, leaving 7 bases between the germline ends. CDR1 MNHEY and CDR2 SMNVEV come from the germline V gene (reference sequence). The CDR3 runs 13 residues. The CDR3 loop is CASSLYRTYGYTF. The CDR3 nucleotides read TGTGCCAGCAGTTTATACAGGACCTATGGCTACACCTTC.

V and J are TRBV7-9 and TRBJ2-1, with TRBD2 matching 7 bases. The ends lost 5 bases at V and 2 bases at J; junction bases unmatched: 6. CDR3 length: 15 amino acids. Per germline, CDR1 SEHNR and CDR2 FQNEAQ (reference sequence). The CDR3 loop reads CASSLEGGAYNEQFF. DNA for the CDR3: TGTGCCAGCAGCCTCGAGGGAGGGGCCTACAATGAGCAGTTCTTC.